This T cell receptor beta chain was recorded in a study of blood T cell repertoires in COVID-19. The overall study: Specimens from acute and convalescent COVID-19 originated in the United States, Italy and Spain. The cDNA or gDNA used as material had been derived from T cells, B-cell-depleted T cells, or PBMCs.

In the original workflow: Reference gene primer amplification gave estimated nucleated cell counts. TCRdb keeps only in-frame clones here, not all; method: immunoSEQ multiplex PCR. V, J and clone size derive from that table, while D and trimming were established from the DNA sequence. The sample lists more than 200,000 clones; about 85% were seen once. Germline V gives CDR1 SGHNT, CDR2 YYREEE (reference sequence). V was shortened by 3 bases and J by 0 bases, with 19 bases between the two germline ends. The CDR3 totals 19 residues. This clone was detected only once. The J gene is TRBJ2-6, the V gene TRBV5-4, with D perhaps matching TRBD2 (7 bases). Material: peripheral blood. The receptor was isolated from a man in his 70s with acute or convalescent COVID-19. The CDR3, as DNA: TGTGCCAGCAGCTCCCGGGGGGCAGGAGGGGGCTCTGGGGCCAACGTCCTGACTTTC. Translation: CASSSRGAGGGSGANVLTF. The full variable domain, in which reference TRBV5-4 and TRBJ2-6 provide the parts outside the CDR3, is ETGVTQSPTHLIKTRGQQVTLRCSSQSGHNTVSWYQQALGQGPQFIFQYYREEENGRGNFPPRFSGLQFPNYSSELNVNALELDDSALYLCASSSRGAGGGSGANVLTFGAGSRLTVL.